These 27 T cell receptor beta chains were all obtained from the same sample, sequenced in a study of cytomegalovirus exposure and HLA in healthy donors. Primers for the PCR totalled 60 Vbeta and 13 Jbeta. Here immunoSEQ multiplex PCR was the method, and the copy in TCRdb shows in-frame clones only, minus some. The sample carries 95,000 to 150,000 clones, roughly 60% recorded once. Sequencing input: PBMCs. These receptors originate from a middle-aged man in good health and CMV-seropositive.

This chain links TRBV7-9 with TRBJ2-7, with 7 nucleotides matching TRBD1. Germline CDR1 and CDR2: SEHNR and FQNEAQ (reference sequence). After removal of 4 bases from V and 1 base from J, the junction contained 10 bases not matched to a gene. The CDR3 spans 16 residues. The CDR3 is CASSYGRDSLSYEQYF. The CDR3 coding sequence is TGTGCCAGCAGCTATGGTAGGGACAGCCTATCCTACGAGCAGTACTTC.

The chain carries TRBV19 and TRBJ2-3, with TRBD1 matching 9 bases. V was pared by 2 bases and J by 4 bases, with 7 bases of the junction left unmatched. CDR1 and CDR2 from the germline V gene are LNHDA and SQIVND (reference sequence). This CDR3 spans 16 amino acids. CDR3 nucleotide sequence: TGTGCCAGTAGTATACTTACAGGGGGCGCATCAGATACGCAGTATTTT. It translates to CASSILTGGASDTQYF.

The chain is built from TRBV7-9 and TRBJ1-2; 11 nucleotides match TRBD1. With 5 bases clipped from V and 4 bases from J, the junction kept 12 bases outside the gene matches. CDR1 and CDR2 (germline): SEHNR, FQNEAQ (reference sequence). CDR3 length equals 17 residues. CDR3 nucleotides: TGTGCCAGCAGCCAAATCACTGGGACAGGGGGTAGCTATGGCTACACCTTC. Translated, it gives CASSQITGTGGSYGYTF.

This clone was seen more than once but under ten times. This chain joins TRBV10-3 and TRBJ2-7; 9 bases are a match to TRBD2. The CDR3 runs 15 residues. The J segment lost 1 base and the V segment lost 4 bases, leaving 5 bases of the junction unmatched. The V gene's germline CDR1 is ENHRY and CDR2 SYGVKD. The chain's CDR3 is CAISVSGSMSYEQYF. CDR3 DNA: TGTGCCATCAGTGTTAGCGGGAGTATGTCCTACGAGCAGTACTTC.

The CDR3 sequence is CASTGTGIFYEQYF. CDR3 sequence (DNA): TGTGCCAGCACCGGGACAGGAATCTTTTACGAGCAGTACTTC. J is TRBJ2-7 and V is TRBV5-8, with 8 bases aligning to TRBD1. The CDR3 has 14 amino acids. Germline V gene sequence: CDR1 SGHTS, CDR2 YDEGEE. V trimming: 6 bases; J trimming: 4 bases; junction bases outside the gene matches: 9.

This clone has only a few counts. This chain uses TRBV19 with TRBJ1-4; the match to TRBD1 covers 7 bases. Looked up from germline, CDR1 is LNHDA and CDR2 is SQIVND (reference sequence). Germline trimming cut 5 bases from V and 3 bases from J; bases unmatched to any gene: 9. The CDR3 is made up of 16 amino acids. The CDR3 region has the DNA TGTGCCAGTAGTCCGACAGGGCGGATGTCTAATGAAAAACTGTTTTTT. It is translated as CASSPTGRMSNEKLFF. Looking up the rest from reference TRBV19 and TRBJ1-4 gives the full variable domain: DGGITQSPKYLFRKEGQNVTLSCEQNLNHDAMYWYRQDPGQGLRLIYYSQIVNDFQKGDIAEGYSVSREKKESFPLTVTSAQKNPTAFYLCASSPTGRMSNEKLFFGSGTQLSVL.

This chain connects TRBV6-4 to TRBJ1-6; TRBD1 aligns across 7 bases. CDR3 length: 13 amino acids. Germline V gene data show CDR1 as MRHNA and CDR2 as SNTAGT. V lost 6 bases and J lost 10; bases outside the gene matches: 6. The CDR3 reads CASSRQGGSPLHF. Written as DNA, the CDR3 is TGTGCCAGCAGCCGACAGGGTGGATCACCCCTCCACTTT.

This clone was counted only a few times. The CDR3 reads CASSQGSSGGAYNEQFF. The CDR3 region has the DNA TGCGCCAGCAGCCAAGGGTCTTCAGGGGGAGCATACAATGAGCAGTTCTTC. The V call is TRBV4-1, the J call TRBJ2-1; the match to TRBD1 covers 7 bases. V lost 1 base, J lost 4 bases, and 10 bases stayed unmatched. CDR3 size: 17 residues. Germline assignment: CDR1 MGHRA and CDR2 YSYEKL.

V is TRBV2 and J is TRBJ2-2, with TRBD1 matching over 7 bases. Looked up from germline, CDR1 is SNHLY and CDR2 is FYNNEI. The CDR3 sequence is 14 residues long. The V segment lost 7 bases and the J segment 1 base; nucleotides outside the gene matches: 3. The CDR3 is CASMRQGNTGELFF. Here the CDR3 DNA reads TGTGCCAGCATGAGACAGGGGAACACCGGGGAGCTGTTTTTT.

V gene TRBV9 combines with J gene TRBJ2-1, with TRBD2 matching over 13 bases. J gave up 7 bases and V 4 bases, and 8 bases lay outside the gene matches. Germline values: CDR1 SGDLS, CDR2 YYNGEE. There are 16 residues in the CDR3. CDR3 sequence reads: CASSPWTSGGENEQFF. DNA for the CDR3: TGTGCCAGCAGCCCCTGGACTAGCGGGGGCGAGAATGAGCAGTTCTTC. Full variable domain (missing parts from reference TRBV9 and TRBJ2-1): DSGVTQTPKHLITATGQRVTLRCSPRSGDLSVYWYQQSLDQGLQFLIQYYNGEERAKGNILERFSAQQFPDLHSELNLSSLELGDSALYFCASSPWTSGGENEQFFGPGTRLTVL.

This rearrangement joins TRBV28 to TRBJ2-7; D not certain. Germline V gene data show CDR1 as MDHEN and CDR2 as SYDVKM. Deletions cut 3 bases from V and 2 bases from J, with 11 bases between. The CDR3 has 14 amino acids. The CDR3: CASSLSRGPYEQYF. CDR3 DNA sequence: TGTGCCAGCAGTTTGTCTCGCGGCCCCTACGAGCAGTACTTC.

This chain links TRBV12-5 with TRBJ2-5; D ambiguous. The J call is uncertain, as TRBJ2-7 better fits the DNA end. The CDR3 extends over 11 amino acids. Germline CDR1 LGHNT, CDR2 FRNRAP. This chain's CDR3 is CASGRYYEQYF. Written as DNA, the CDR3 is TGTGCTAGTGGTCGCTACTACGAGCAGTACTTC.

The chain links TRBV7-8 to TRBJ1-4, with a possible D match to TRBD1 (6 bases). The CDR3 loop spans 18 amino acids. Trimming removed 6 bases at V and 5 bases at J, with 25 bases between. Germline V lookup: CDR1 SGHVS, CDR2 FQNEAQ. CDR3 nucleotides: TGTGCCAGCAGTCCCAACAGGGTGGCGAAGATTTCGAATGAAAAACTGTTTTTT. It encodes CASSPNRVAKISNEKLFF.

The rearrangement links TRBV7-3 to TRBJ2-1; 11 bases line up with TRBD2. Germline CDR1 is SGHTA and CDR2 is FQGTGA. V was clipped by 8 bases and J by 5 bases; unmatched bases: 5. This CDR3 spans 14 amino acids. The CDR3 DNA reads as TGTGCCAGCGCACTAGCGGGAGTTGACAATGAGCAGTTCTTC. This translates into CASALAGVDNEQFF.

V is TRBV28 and J is TRBJ1-5; 7 bases match TRBD1. Germline values: CDR1 MDHEN, CDR2 SYDVKM. The J segment lost 7 bases and the V segment lost 6 bases, leaving 6 bases of the junction unmatched. The CDR3 totals 13 residues. In nucleotides, the CDR3 is TGTGCCAGCAGGACAGGGACTTCCCAGCCCCAGCATTTT. The encoded protein is CASRTGTSQPQHF.

The V call is TRBV9, the J call TRBJ2-2, with D possibly matching TRBD1 (5 bases). Germline CDR1 and CDR2: SGDLS and YYNGEE. The CDR3 loop spans 16 amino acids. The germline V and J ends were trimmed by 3 bases and 1 base, with 13 bases remaining between them. This CDR3 is CASSGTTEENTGELFF. CDR3 sequence (DNA): TGTGCCAGCAGCGGAACGACAGAAGAGAACACCGGGGAGCTGTTTTTT.

The rearrangement joins TRBV5-5 to TRBJ2-1; 8 nucleotides agree with TRBD1. Germline values: CDR1 SGHKS, CDR2 YYEKEE (reference sequence). The junction had 10 bases not matched to a gene; V was cut back by 0 bases and J by 8 bases. The CDR3 has 16 amino acids. The DNA for the CDR3 is TGTGCCAGCAGCTTGGGTCCTGTTCAGGGGGCTTATGAGCAGTTCTTC. It is translated as CASSLGPVQGAYEQFF.

The rearrangement joins TRBV28 to TRBJ1-5; 7 bases match TRBD1. Germline values: CDR1 MDHEN, CDR2 SYDVKM. The CDR3 runs to 15 residues. The junction had 11 bases not matched to a gene; V was cut back by 5 bases and J by 7 bases. The CDR3 DNA follows: TGTGCCAGCAGTCCTCGACAGGGAAACGGCCAGCCCCAGCATTTT. It codes for CASSPRQGNGQPQHF.

J is TRBJ1-5 and V is TRBV15; no reliable D call. Germline V gene lookup returns CDR1 LNHNV and CDR2 YYDKDF (reference sequence). The CDR3 is made up of 16 amino acids. V dropped 0 bases and J dropped 7 bases, with 16 bases sitting between them. The CDR3 DNA reads as TGTGCCACCAGCAGAGATACCGGGTATCGTCGCCAGCCCCAGCATTTT. Protein: CATSRDTGYRRQPQHF.

The chain couples TRBV7-2 to TRBJ1-1, with D perhaps TRBD1 (6 bases). The CDR3 is 13 residues long. V shed 2 bases and J shed 5 bases, with 9 bases lying between them. The germline V gene encodes CDR1 SGHTA and CDR2 FQGNSA. CDR3 sequence reads: CASSLNRETEAFF. In DNA, the CDR3 is TGTGCCAGCAGCTTAAACAGGGAAACTGAAGCTTTCTTT.

The chain joins TRBV7-2 to TRBJ2-5, with TRBD2 matching 9 bases. The assigned J gene may be wrong: the sequence end matches TRBJ2-7 better. CDR1 is SGHTA, CDR2 FQGNSA, per germline. The CDR3 is 14 amino acids. CDR3 loop: CASSSSSGTYEQYF. The CDR3 bases are TGTGCCAGCAGCTCATCTAGCGGGACCTACGAGCAGTACTTC.

This clone was found a few times. The chain employs TRBV10-3 and TRBJ1-2, with a possible D match to TRBD1 (5 bases). CDR3 length: 13 residues. Germline V CDR1 and CDR2: ENHRY, SYGVKD. The V and J ends lost 4 bases and 12 bases respectively, with 18 bases between them. This CDR3 is CAISALSGRGNTF. DNA of the CDR3: TGTGCCATCAGTGCACTCTCAGGGCGCGGTAACACCTTC.

A single count supports this clone. V gene TRBV7-3 combines with J gene TRBJ2-5, with unresolved D. The germline V gene encodes CDR1 SGHTA and CDR2 FQGTGA. This CDR3 region has 13 residues. V lost 8 bases, J lost 0 bases, and 10 bases lay in between. The CDR3 DNA follows: TGTGCCAGCTCGTCAACACACCAAGAGACCCAGTACTTC. It encodes CASSSTHQETQYF. Based on the CDR3 plus reference TRBV7-3 and TRBJ2-5, the full variable domain is GAGVSQTPSNKVTEKGKYVELRCDPISGHTALYWYRQSLGQGPEFLIYFQGTGAADDSGLPNDRFFAVRPEGSVSTLKIQRTERGDSAVYLCASSSTHQETQYFGPGTRLLVL.

The chain is built from TRBV5-4 and TRBJ2-5, with 7 positions matching TRBD1. From germline, CDR1 is SGHNT and CDR2 YYREEE (reference sequence). Trimming took 10 bases from V and 4 from J; bases not matched to a gene: 16. This CDR3 has 15 amino acids. The CDR3 sequence: CAGTFVGGRGETQYF. CDR3 nucleotides: TGTGCCGGCACCTTTGTAGGGGGCCGGGGAGAGACCCAGTACTTC.

The genes are TRBV7-6 and TRBJ2-1, with D possibly being TRBD1 (5 bases). Germline V CDR1 and CDR2: SGHVS, FNYEAQ. Trimming shortened V by 4 bases and J by 5 bases, and 15 bases separated the two germline ends. The CDR3 extends over 15 amino acids. The CDR3 sequence is CASSWNTGLNNEQFF. CDR3 coding DNA: TGTGCCAGCAGCTGGAACACAGGCCTGAACAATGAGCAGTTCTTC.

This clone was detected a few times. V usage is TRBV9 and J usage is TRBJ2-1; TRBD2 might be the D (7 bases). Germline V gives CDR1 SGDLS, CDR2 YYNGEE. The CDR3 runs to 16 residues. Trimming cost V 1 base and J 8 bases, with 19 bases left between them. CDR3 sequence (DNA): TGTGCCAGCAGCGTAAGGGGCCACCCCGGGGGGCATGAGCAGTTCTTC. It is translated as CASSVRGHPGGHEQFF.

This clone turned up a few times. The genes are TRBV5-6 and TRBJ2-3; D might be TRBD1 (5 bases). V lost 5 bases and J lost 4, with 8 bases in between. Germline CDR1 SGHDT, CDR2 YYEEEE. This CDR3 has 12 amino acids. In DNA, the CDR3 is TGTGCCAGCAGTTTAGGGGCAGATACGCAGTATTTT. Its translation: CASSLGADTQYF.